Listed here is a single T cell receptor (beta chain). Its antigen remains unidentified. The V end lost 0 bases, the J end lost 8 bases, and 13 bases lay between the germline ends. From germline, CDR1 is KGHSY and CDR2 FQNENV. This CDR3 has 14 residues. This entry belongs to a study of Tregs in tolerant kidney transplant recipients. Study in general: Recipients received nonmyeloablative bone marrow transplants from related graft donors, with transient mixed chimerism. Findings and limits, study-wide: This study did not directly address biological reproducibility. Few patients were studied, so findings need validation in larger groups.

Unstimulated regulatory T cells (CD4+CD25+CD127-), CD4+CD25- non-regulatory cells, CD4 and CD8 cells were FACS-sorted from thawed PBMCs. Using immunoSEQ multiplex PCR, the repertoire was profiled, and TCRdb retains in-frame clones only, with some absent. The sample holds over 50,000 clones; approximately 85% are singletons and the top ten take around 1.9%. Sequencing used Tregs from blood, obtained before the transplant. The gene calls are TRBV16 and TRBJ1-2; D may be TRBD1 (6 bases). This clonotype was obtained from a human donor who received a combined kidney and bone marrow transplant. CDR3 coding DNA: TGTGCCAGCAGCCAATCGGGAGCACAGGGAGGCTACACCTTC. Protein sequence: CASSQSGAQGGYTF.